Listed below are T cell receptor beta chains from one sample, sequenced in a study of blood T cell repertoires in COVID-19. TCRdb's table, derived via immunoSEQ multiplex PCR, lists solely in-frame clones and lacks some. The data hold roughly 670,000 clones, with over 80% observed a single time. The sample comprised peripheral blood. These receptor sequences come from a woman between 18 and 29 years old with acute or convalescent COVID-19. The CDR3 runs from the conserved cysteine through the conserved F or W. The D gene is left open where the match is weak. Clone sizes are given selectively: once, few, many, or a class where the clone is expanded.

d_gene: .; abundance: .; v_gene: TRBV2; j_gene: TRBJ1-2; CDR3nt: TGTGCCAGCAAACTAGGGGAGGGCGGCTACACCTTC; CDR3aa: CASKLGEGGYTF
d_gene: .; abundance: .; v_gene: TRBV29-1; j_gene: TRBJ1-2; CDR3nt: TGCAGCGTTGAAGAATGGACACGGGATGGCTACACCTTC; CDR3aa: CSVEEWTRDGYTF
d_gene: TRBD1; abundance: .; v_gene: TRBV6-5; j_gene: TRBJ2-7; CDR3nt: TGTGCCAGCAGTTACGGGACAGGGCTCAATGGGCTCGAGCAGTACTTC; CDR3aa: CASSYGTGLNGLEQYF
d_gene: .; abundance: medium-sized; v_gene: TRBV19; j_gene: TRBJ1-2; CDR3nt: TGTGCCAGTAGTATAGGGTCCGGGTTAGGCTACACCTTC; CDR3aa: CASSIGSGLGYTF
d_gene: TRBD2; abundance: .; v_gene: TRBV20-1; j_gene: TRBJ2-6; CDR3nt: TGCAGTGCTAGTTGGTCTAGCGGGTCCACTACCGGGGCCAACGTCCTGACTTTC; CDR3aa: CSASWSSGSTTGANVLTF
d_gene: TRBD1; abundance: .; v_gene: TRBV12-3/TRBV12-4; j_gene: TRBJ1-1; CDR3nt: TGTGCCAGCAGCCCAATGACAGGGCAAGAAGCTTTCTTT; CDR3aa: CASSPMTGQEAFF
d_gene: .; abundance: .; v_gene: TRBV7-3; j_gene: TRBJ1-1; CDR3nt: TGTGCCAGCAGCTTAGGGAGCCTCACTGAAGCTTTCTTT; CDR3aa: CASSLGSLTEAFF
d_gene: .; abundance: .; v_gene: TRBV4-1; j_gene: TRBJ1-3; CDR3nt: TGCGCCAGCAGCCCCGGGGGGGGAAACACCATATATTTT; CDR3aa: CASSPGGGNTIYF
d_gene: .; abundance: .; v_gene: TRBV27; j_gene: TRBJ1-1; CDR3nt: TGTGCCAGCCATTCGTTTAGCGAACATTTAACTTTCTTT; CDR3aa: CASHSFSEHLTFF
d_gene: TRBD2; abundance: .; v_gene: TRBV27; j_gene: TRBJ2-3; CDR3nt: TGTGCCAGCAGTTCTACGGCAGCGGGGACAGATACGCAGTATTTT; CDR3aa: CASSSTAAGTDTQYF
d_gene: TRBD2; abundance: .; v_gene: TRBV3-1/TRBV3-2; j_gene: TRBJ2-2; CDR3nt: TGTGCCAGCAGCCCAACCGGGACTAGAGTCGGGGAGCTGTTTTTT; CDR3aa: CASSPTGTRVGELFF
d_gene: TRBD2; abundance: once; v_gene: TRBV14; j_gene: TRBJ2-7; CDR3nt: TGTGCCAGCAGCGACAAGCCGGGGGGAAGCTCCTACGAGCAGTACTTC; CDR3aa: CASSDKPGGSSYEQYF
d_gene: TRBD1; abundance: .; v_gene: TRBV4-2; j_gene: TRBJ1-3; CDR3nt: TGTGCCAGCAGCCAAGATCAGGGGGCGAGAAACACCATATATTTT; CDR3aa: CASSQDQGARNTIYF
d_gene: TRBD2; abundance: .; v_gene: TRBV7-8; j_gene: TRBJ2-7; CDR3nt: TGTGCCAGCAGCTTACTCTCAGGGAGGGTTCGGAGCGAGCAGTACTTC; CDR3aa: CASSLLSGRVRSEQYF
d_gene: .; abundance: .; v_gene: TRBV5-1; j_gene: TRBJ2-1; CDR3nt: TGCGCCTGCGCCTGGACTACTACGTACAATGAGCAGTTCTTC; CDR3aa: CACAWTTTYNEQFF
d_gene: TRBD1; abundance: .; v_gene: TRBV7-8; j_gene: TRBJ1-3; CDR3nt: TGTGCCAGCAGCTCGGGACAGGGAAGGTCCTCTGGAAACACCATATATTTT; CDR3aa: CASSSGQGRSSGNTIYF
d_gene: .; abundance: .; v_gene: TRBV7-2; j_gene: TRBJ1-1; CDR3nt: TGTGCCAGCAGCTTAGGTGTCAGGGCCGGAACTGAAGCTTTCTTT; CDR3aa: CASSLGVRAGTEAFF
d_gene: .; abundance: once; v_gene: TRBV4-2; j_gene: TRBJ1-2; CDR3nt: TGTGCCAGCAGCCAAGAGAGGTATGGCTACACCTTC; CDR3aa: CASSQERYGYTF
d_gene: .; abundance: .; v_gene: TRBV2; j_gene: TRBJ1-5; CDR3nt: TGTGCCAGCAGTGAGGAGGCGGGGAGAAATCAGCCCCAGCATTTT; CDR3aa: CASSEEAGRNQPQHF
d_gene: .; abundance: .; v_gene: TRBV7-2; j_gene: TRBJ1-6; CDR3nt: TGTGCCAGCAGCTTACCTCTAGCACTTAATTCACCCCTCCACTTT; CDR3aa: CASSLPLALNSPLHF
d_gene: TRBD2; abundance: .; v_gene: TRBV4-3; j_gene: TRBJ2-3; CDR3nt: TGCGCCAGCAGCCAAACGGCGGGGGACGCACCAGATACGCAGTATTTT; CDR3aa: CASSQTAGDAPDTQYF
d_gene: .; abundance: .; v_gene: TRBV5-1; j_gene: TRBJ1-1; CDR3nt: TGCGCCAGCAGCCCGAGGCGGAACACTGAAGCTTTCTTT; CDR3aa: CASSPRRNTEAFF
d_gene: TRBD1; abundance: .; v_gene: TRBV6-4; j_gene: TRBJ1-1; CDR3nt: TGTGCCAGCGGACAGGGGGCGGGAACTGAAGCTTTCTTT; CDR3aa: CASGQGAGTEAFF
d_gene: .; abundance: .; v_gene: TRBV21-1; j_gene: TRBJ1-2; CDR3nt: TGTGCCAGCAGCAAAGTTACAGGCGTCCTTAACTATGGCTACACCTTC; CDR3aa: CASSKVTGVLNYGYTF
d_gene: TRBD1; abundance: .; v_gene: TRBV7-2; j_gene: TRBJ1-2; CDR3nt: TGTGCCAGCAGCCCCCGGACAGGGGGCGTAGGCCTCTATGGCTACACCTTC; CDR3aa: CASSPRTGGVGLYGYTF
d_gene: .; abundance: .; v_gene: TRBV5-3; j_gene: TRBJ1-6; CDR3nt: TGTGCCAGAAGGAACCGTAGACAGTCCCGGCCACCCCTCCACTTT; CDR3aa: CARRNRRQSRPPLHF
d_gene: .; abundance: .; v_gene: TRBV20-1; j_gene: TRBJ1-5; CDR3nt: TGCAGTGCTAGTTTAGCGGCCTTTAGCAATCAGCCCCAGCATTTT; CDR3aa: CSASLAAFSNQPQHF
d_gene: .; abundance: .; v_gene: TRBV5-6; j_gene: TRBJ1-2; CDR3nt: TGTGCCAGCAGCCCCGGGGTTACTAACTATGGCTACACCTTC; CDR3aa: CASSPGVTNYGYTF
d_gene: TRBD2; abundance: few; v_gene: TRBV19; j_gene: TRBJ2-1; CDR3nt: TGTGCCAGTAGCGGGCTAGCGGGCCCCAATGAGCAGTTCTTC; CDR3aa: CASSGLAGPNEQFF
d_gene: .; abundance: .; v_gene: TRBV9; j_gene: TRBJ1-6; CDR3nt: TGTGCCAGCAGCGTAGGGGTGAGGGCCAATTCACCCCTCCACTTT; CDR3aa: CASSVGVRANSPLHF
d_gene: TRBD1; abundance: .; v_gene: TRBV7-2; j_gene: TRBJ2-2; CDR3nt: TGTGCCAGCAGCTGGACAGGGACCACCGGGGAGCTGTTTTTT; CDR3aa: CASSWTGTTGELFF
d_gene: TRBD2; abundance: .; v_gene: TRBV13; j_gene: TRBJ2-1; CDR3nt: TGTGCCAGCAGCTTAGAGGAGGGCGGGGGGCGCTACAATGAGCAGTTCTTC; CDR3aa: CASSLEEGGGRYNEQFF
d_gene: .; abundance: .; v_gene: TRBV19; j_gene: TRBJ2-7; CDR3nt: TGTGCCAGTAGTATTCGACAGACTTCCTACGAGCAGTACTTC; CDR3aa: CASSIRQTSYEQYF
d_gene: TRBD1; abundance: .; v_gene: TRBV11-2; j_gene: TRBJ1-6; CDR3nt: TGTGCCAGCAGCTTGCGACAGGGGTATTCACCCCTCCACTTT; CDR3aa: CASSLRQGYSPLHF
d_gene: .; abundance: once; v_gene: TRBV4-1; j_gene: TRBJ2-5; CDR3nt: TGCGCCAGCAGCCAAGATTTCGGGGGATGGGCCGGGGAGACCCAGTACTTC; CDR3aa: CASSQDFGGWAGETQYF
d_gene: .; abundance: few; v_gene: TRBV13; j_gene: TRBJ1-1; CDR3nt: TGTGCCAGCAGTCCCTCGGGGGGATTTTACACTGAAGCTTTCTTT; CDR3aa: CASSPSGGFYTEAFF
d_gene: .; abundance: .; v_gene: TRBV9; j_gene: TRBJ1-2; CDR3nt: TGTGCCAGCAGCGTAGATTCCCCACAGGGTGCCCTTCTAACGGGCTACACCTTC; CDR3aa: CASSVDSPQGALLTGYTF
d_gene: .; abundance: .; v_gene: TRBV4-1; j_gene: TRBJ2-7; CDR3nt: TGCGCCAGCAGCCAAGGGCCAGGGGAGGGCTCGGGGGAGCAGTACTTC; CDR3aa: CASSQGPGEGSGEQYF
d_gene: .; abundance: .; v_gene: TRBV27; j_gene: TRBJ2-3; CDR3nt: TGTGCCAGCAGTTACCTAGCTAGCGATACGCAGTATTTT; CDR3aa: CASSYLASDTQYF
d_gene: .; abundance: once; v_gene: TRBV3-1/TRBV3-2; j_gene: TRBJ1-6; CDR3nt: TGTGCCAGCAGCCGCGAAACCCATTCACCCCTCCACTTT; CDR3aa: CASSRETHSPLHF
d_gene: TRBD2; abundance: .; v_gene: TRBV19; j_gene: TRBJ2-3; CDR3nt: TGTGCCAGTAGTATTACCAGCGGGGGAGGGAATACGCAGTATTTT; CDR3aa: CASSITSGGGNTQYF
d_gene: .; abundance: .; v_gene: TRBV29-1; j_gene: TRBJ2-5; CDR3nt: TGCAGCGCCGTGAAACTAGACGGGACCCAGTACTTC; CDR3aa: CSAVKLDGTQYF
d_gene: .; abundance: .; v_gene: TRBV9; j_gene: TRBJ2-1; CDR3nt: TGTGCCAGCAGCCTCCGTAGCGAAACAGCTTACAATGAGCAGTTCTTC; CDR3aa: CASSLRSETAYNEQFF